These 22 T cell receptor beta chains came from one sample sequenced in a study of tumor-infiltrating lymphocytes in localized non-small cell lung cancer. Assay used: immunoSEQ multiplex PCR; TCRdb lists only in-frame clones, some missing. The repertoire consists of about 6,400 clones, with roughly two thirds occurring once and the leading ten covering less than 8%. Sample: uninvolved lung tissue not adjacent to the tumor. The receptor set was obtained from a human donor with non-small cell lung cancer.

The rearrangement uses TRBV29-1 and TRBJ1-2; possibly TRBD1 for D (6 bases). The germline V gene encodes CDR1 SQVTM and CDR2 ANQGSEA. This CDR3 is built from 14 residues. Trimming took off 5 bases at V and 4 bases at J, with 17 bases between the two ends. CDR3 sequence reads: CSVQPQGLGYGYTF. Here the CDR3 DNA reads TGCAGCGTTCAACCACAGGGATTGGGCTATGGCTACACCTTC.

This clone has a handful of counts. The chain couples TRBV28 to TRBJ1-1; TRBD1 matches at 8 bases. The V segment lost 5 bases and the J segment 1 base; nucleotides outside the gene matches: 6. This CDR3 is built from 15 residues. CDR1 and CDR2 from the germline V gene are MDHEN and SYDVKM. CDR3 sequence reads: CASSPTGTGNTEAFF. CDR3 coding DNA: TGTGCCAGCAGTCCCACCGGGACAGGGAACACTGAAGCTTTCTTT. The whole variable domain, remainder taken from reference TRBV28 and TRBJ1-1, is DVKVTQSSRYLVKRTGEKVFLECVQDMDHENMFWYRQDPGLGLRLIYFSYDVKMKEKGDIPEGYSVSREKKERFSLILESASTNQTSMYLCASSPTGTGNTEAFFGQGTRLTVV.

This sequence joins TRBV27 and TRBJ2-7; D uncertain. The ends were cut back, 7 bases at V and 6 bases at J, with 19 bases in the middle. The CDR3 is 14 residues long. The V gene's germline CDR1 is MNHEY and CDR2 SMNVEV (reference sequence). CDR3 protein: CASNKPGHSAEQYF. Here the CDR3 DNA reads TGTGCCAGCAACAAGCCGGGCCATTCCGCCGAGCAGTACTTC.

This clone showed up just once. The chain uses TRBV29-1 and TRBJ2-7, with D possibly being TRBD2 (6 bases). Trimming cost V 5 bases and J 6 bases, with 11 bases left between them. Germline CDR1 and CDR2: SQVTM and ANQGSEA. The CDR3 totals 11 residues. CDR3 in DNA: TGCAGCGTTCGGGACTCGGGCGAGCAGTACTTC. It is translated as CSVRDSGEQYF.

The chain combines TRBV4-3 with TRBJ1-4, with D possibly matching TRBD1 (5 bases). The CDR3 is 15 amino acids. V lost 4 bases to trimming and J lost 7 bases, with 16 bases between them. From germline, CDR1 is LGHNA and CDR2 YSLEER. For the CDR3, the DNA is TGCGCCAGCAGCCCGACGGGGCCCGGGGGTGAAAAACTGTTTTTT. It yields the protein CASSPTGPGGEKLFF.

This chain uses TRBV28 with TRBJ1-3, with D possibly matching TRBD1 (6 bases). Germline CDR1 and CDR2: MDHEN and SYDVKM. Trimming stripped 2 bases from V and 2 bases from J, with 16 bases between. The CDR3 covers 17 residues. Here the CDR3 DNA reads TGTGCCAGCAGTTTACCTCCGGGACAAAGAGCTGGAAACACCATATATTTT. As protein: CASSLPPGQRAGNTIYF.

This chain joins TRBV11-1 and TRBJ1-2; a possible D gene is TRBD1 (6 bases). The germline V and J ends were trimmed by 4 bases and 8 bases, with 11 bases remaining between them. CDR3 length: 12 amino acids. Germline values: CDR1 SGHAT, CDR2 FQDESV (reference sequence). CDR3 in DNA: TGTGCCAGCAGCTCACAGGGTCGGGGCTACACCTTC. Residues: CASSSQGRGYTF.

The rearrangement uses TRBV7-9 and TRBJ2-3, with D unclear. Germline V lookup: CDR1 SEHNR, CDR2 FQNEAQ (reference sequence). This CDR3 comprises 10 residues. V was cut by 6 bases and J by 5 bases, with 3 bases left in between. CDR3 region: CASSGDTQYF. CDR3 coding DNA: TGTGCCAGCAGTGGAGATACGCAGTATTTT.

This chain connects TRBV27 to TRBJ1-6, with D perhaps matching TRBD1 (5 bases). The CDR3 totals 15 residues. V lost 7 bases and J 7 bases, leaving 17 bases between the germline ends. Germline V gene data show CDR1 as MNHEY and CDR2 as SMNVEV (reference sequence). CDR3 in DNA: TGTGCCAGCAACTTGGGGGGGGAATGGAATTCACCCCTCCACTTT. It is translated as CASNLGGEWNSPLHF.

The V call is TRBV5-1, the J call TRBJ2-5; D possibly corresponds to TRBD2 (7 bases). The CDR3 is made up of 16 amino acids. Germline V gene lookup returns CDR1 SGHRS and CDR2 YFSETQ. V lost 4 bases to trimming and J lost 5 bases, with 21 bases between them. CDR3: CASSAGIGGVEETQYF. In DNA form, the CDR3 reads TGCGCCAGCAGCGCTGGAATAGGGGGGGTGGAGGAGACCCAGTACTTC.

The chain employs TRBV14 and TRBJ1-4, with 7 bases fitting TRBD1. Germline V lookup: CDR1 SGHDN, CDR2 FVKESK. The V gene end was trimmed by 0 bases and the J gene end by 0 bases; junction bases not matched to a gene: 10. The length of the CDR3 is 19 residues. DNA of the CDR3: TGTGCCAGCAGCCAAGATATCCGGGGGACAGATGCAACTAATGAAAAACTGTTTTTT. It specifies CASSQDIRGTDATNEKLFF.

This chain uses TRBV10-3 with TRBJ1-5; D might be TRBD1 (6 bases). Germline-derived CDR1 and CDR2 are ENHRY and SYGVKD. V was shortened by 10 bases and J by 2 bases, with 15 bases between the two germline ends. There are 14 residues in the CDR3. CDR3 sequence (DNA): TGTGCCAGCAGGCAACGGACAGGCAATCAGCCCCAGCATTTT. This sequence encodes CASRQRTGNQPQHF.

V and J are TRBV9 and TRBJ1-3; D perhaps matches TRBD1 (6 bases). The CDR3 has 15 residues. Trimming shortened V by 4 bases and J by 2 bases, and 13 bases separated the two germline ends. From germline, CDR1 is SGDLS and CDR2 YYNGEE. In nucleotides, the CDR3 is TGTGCCAGCAGCCCCAGTCCAGGGGCTGGAAACACCATATATTTT. Translation: CASSPSPGAGNTIYF.

The chain couples TRBV4-1 to TRBJ2-2; no clear D gene. V lost 3 bases and J 3 bases, leaving 11 bases between the germline ends. Germline V gene lookup returns CDR1 MGHRA and CDR2 YSYEKL. The CDR3 has 15 residues. The CDR3 spells CASSQPGLDTGELFF. CDR3 nucleotides: TGCGCCAGCAGCCAGCCGGGCCTGGACACCGGGGAGCTGTTTTTT.

The chain employs TRBV9 and TRBJ2-1; 9 bases are a match to TRBD2. Germline V CDR1 and CDR2: SGDLS, YYNGEE. V trimming: 0 bases; J trimming: 4 bases; junction bases outside the gene matches: 2. The CDR3 has 15 amino acids. The CDR3 spells CASSVGLAGYNEQFF. As DNA, the CDR3 is TGTGCCAGCAGCGTAGGGCTAGCGGGGTACAATGAGCAGTTCTTC.

This clone was recorded a few times. V and J are TRBV7-9 and TRBJ2-7; no reliable D call. CDR1 and CDR2 from the germline V gene are SEHNR and FQNEAQ (reference sequence). This CDR3 is 14 amino acids long. V gave up 2 bases and J gave up 0 bases, with 8 bases separating them. The CDR3 sequence is CASSLMASSYEQYF. CDR3 nucleotides: TGTGCCAGCAGCTTAATGGCCAGCTCCTACGAGCAGTACTTC.

This clone was counted a few times. The V gene is TRBV11-3, the J gene TRBJ1-1; 12 positions agree with TRBD1. Looked up from germline, CDR1 is SGHNT and CDR2 is YENEEA. V was clipped by 5 bases and J by 4 bases; unmatched bases: 8. CDR3 length equals 16 residues. The CDR3, as DNA: TGTGCCAGCAGCGGGACAGGGGGCCCTTGGGGCACTGAAGCTTTCTTT. This gives the protein CASSGTGGPWGTEAFF.

The V call is TRBV5-8, the J call TRBJ2-1; tentatively, D is TRBD1 or TRBD2 (6 bases each). Deletions cut 6 bases from V and 0 bases from J, with 13 bases between. The CDR3 runs to 15 residues. Germline values: CDR1 SGHTS, CDR2 YDEGEE. CDR3 in amino acids: CASIRGPSSYNEQFF. CDR3 bases: TGTGCCAGCATCCGGGGGCCCAGCTCCTACAATGAGCAGTTCTTC.

This chain uses TRBV10-2 with TRBJ1-1, with 9 positions matching TRBD1. The CDR3 is 17 amino acids. Germline-derived CDR1 and CDR2 are WSHSY and SAAADI. V trimming: 3 bases; J trimming: 0 bases; junction bases outside the gene matches: 8. Written as DNA, the CDR3 is TGCGCCAGCAGTGATACCTTTAACAGGGGGCTGAACACTGAAGCTTTCTTT. It specifies CASSDTFNRGLNTEAFF.

This clone appeared once. The chain uses TRBV7-2 and TRBJ2-1, with TRBD2 matching 7 bases. Trimming cost V 1 base and J 4 bases; bases outside gene matches: 4. Per germline, CDR1 SGHTA and CDR2 FQGNSA. The CDR3 is 15 amino acids. As DNA, the CDR3 is TGTGCCAGCAGCTTAGACGTGGGGGGGTACAATGAGCAGTTCTTC. It translates to CASSLDVGGYNEQFF.

This chain links TRBV5-4 with TRBJ2-4; D not certain. Germline CDR1 is SGHNT and CDR2 is YYREEE (reference sequence). Trimming left V 1 base short and J 3 bases short, with 14 bases between. The CDR3 is made up of 16 amino acids. The CDR3 loop is CASSLPDLGIKNIQYF. The CDR3 coding sequence is TGTGCCAGCAGCTTGCCCGACCTGGGCATCAAAAACATTCAGTACTTC.

The chain combines TRBV29-1 with TRBJ1-2, with 8 bases matching TRBD1. With 7 bases clipped from V and 5 bases from J, the junction kept 9 bases outside the gene matches. Germline V gene lookup returns CDR1 SQVTM and CDR2 ANQGSEA. The CDR3 totals 13 residues. DNA of the CDR3: TGCAGCGGGTGGGCAGGGGGCGAGTATGGCTACACCTTC. Translating gives CSGWAGGEYGYTF.